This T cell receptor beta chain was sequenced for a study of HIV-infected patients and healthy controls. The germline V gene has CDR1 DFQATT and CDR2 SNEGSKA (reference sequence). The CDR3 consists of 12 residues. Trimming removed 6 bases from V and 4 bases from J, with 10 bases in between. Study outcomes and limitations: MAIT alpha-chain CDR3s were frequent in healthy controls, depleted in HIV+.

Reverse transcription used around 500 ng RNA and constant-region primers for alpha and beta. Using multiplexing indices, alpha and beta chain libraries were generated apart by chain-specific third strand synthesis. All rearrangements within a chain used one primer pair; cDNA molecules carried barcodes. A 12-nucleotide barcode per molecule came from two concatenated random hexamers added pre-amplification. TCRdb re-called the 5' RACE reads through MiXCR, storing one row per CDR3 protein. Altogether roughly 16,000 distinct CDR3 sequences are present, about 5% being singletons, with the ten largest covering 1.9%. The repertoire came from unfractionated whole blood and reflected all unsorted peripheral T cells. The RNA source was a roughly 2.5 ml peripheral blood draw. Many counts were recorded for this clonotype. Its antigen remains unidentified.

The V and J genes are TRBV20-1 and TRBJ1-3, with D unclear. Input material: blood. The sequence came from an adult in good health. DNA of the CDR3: TGCAGTGCCGAAAAATCCGGAAACACCATATATTTT. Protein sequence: CSAEKSGNTIYF.